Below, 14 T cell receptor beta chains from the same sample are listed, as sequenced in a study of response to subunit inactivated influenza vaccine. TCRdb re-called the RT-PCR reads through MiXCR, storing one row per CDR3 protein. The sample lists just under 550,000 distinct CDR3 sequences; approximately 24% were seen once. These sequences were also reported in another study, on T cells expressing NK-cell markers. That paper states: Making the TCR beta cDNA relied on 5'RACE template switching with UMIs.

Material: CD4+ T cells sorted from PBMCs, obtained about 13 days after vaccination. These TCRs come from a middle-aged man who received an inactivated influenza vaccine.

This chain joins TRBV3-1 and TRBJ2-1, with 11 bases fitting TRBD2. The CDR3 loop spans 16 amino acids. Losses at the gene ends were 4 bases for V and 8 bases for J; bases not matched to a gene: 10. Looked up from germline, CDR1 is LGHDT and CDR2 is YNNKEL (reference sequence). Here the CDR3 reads CASSPTNSGRVHEQFF. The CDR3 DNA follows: TGTGCCAGCAGCCCTACAAATAGCGGGAGGGTCCATGAGCAGTTCTTC.

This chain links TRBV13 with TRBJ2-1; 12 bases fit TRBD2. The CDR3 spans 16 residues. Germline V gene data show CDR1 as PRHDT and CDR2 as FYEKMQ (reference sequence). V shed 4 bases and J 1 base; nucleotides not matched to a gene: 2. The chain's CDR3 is CASSSTSGGSYNEQFF. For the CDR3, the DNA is TGTGCCAGCAGCTCGACTAGCGGGGGTTCCTACAATGAGCAGTTCTTC.

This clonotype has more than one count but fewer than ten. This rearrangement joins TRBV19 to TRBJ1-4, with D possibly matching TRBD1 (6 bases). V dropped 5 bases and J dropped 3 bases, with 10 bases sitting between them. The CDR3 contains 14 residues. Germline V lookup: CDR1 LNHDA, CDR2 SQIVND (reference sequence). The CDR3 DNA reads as TGTGCCAGTAGTCTGGGGGCTGCTAATGAAAAACTGTTTTTT. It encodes CASSLGAANEKLFF. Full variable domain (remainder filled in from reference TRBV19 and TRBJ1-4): DGGITQSPKYLFRKEGQNVTLSCEQNLNHDAMYWYRQDPGQGLRLIYYSQIVNDFQKGDIAEGYSVSREKKESFPLTVTSAQKNPTAFYLCASSLGAANEKLFFGSGTQLSVL.

CDR3 bases: TGCAGTGCCATTATCAATGAGCAGTTCTTC. This encodes CSAIINEQFF. This chain connects TRBV20-1 to TRBJ2-1; D unclear. Trimming left V 6 bases short and J 6 bases short, with 6 bases between. CDR1 DFQATT and CDR2 SNEGSKA come from the germline V gene (reference sequence). The CDR3 spans 10 residues.

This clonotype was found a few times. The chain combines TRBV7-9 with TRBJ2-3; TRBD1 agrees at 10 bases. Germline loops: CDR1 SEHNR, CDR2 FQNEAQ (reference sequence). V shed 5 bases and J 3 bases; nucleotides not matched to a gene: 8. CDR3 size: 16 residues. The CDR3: CASSKTGTGVTDTQYF. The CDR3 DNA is TGTGCCAGCAGCAAAACCGGGACAGGGGTAACAGATACGCAGTATTTT. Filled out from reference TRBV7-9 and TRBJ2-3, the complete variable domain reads DTGVSQNPRHKITKRGQNVTFRCDPISEHNRLYWYRQTLGQGPEFLTYFQNEAQLEKSRLLSDRFSAERPKGSFSTLEIQRTEQGDSAMYLCASSKTGTGVTDTQYFGPGTRLTVL.

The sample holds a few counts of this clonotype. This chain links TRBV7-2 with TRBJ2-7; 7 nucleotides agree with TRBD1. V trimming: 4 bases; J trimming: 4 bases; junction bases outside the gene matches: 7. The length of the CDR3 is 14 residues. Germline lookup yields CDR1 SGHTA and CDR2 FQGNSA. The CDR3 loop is CASSSGTALYEQYF. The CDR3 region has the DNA TGTGCCAGCAGCTCCGGGACAGCCCTTTACGAGCAGTACTTC.

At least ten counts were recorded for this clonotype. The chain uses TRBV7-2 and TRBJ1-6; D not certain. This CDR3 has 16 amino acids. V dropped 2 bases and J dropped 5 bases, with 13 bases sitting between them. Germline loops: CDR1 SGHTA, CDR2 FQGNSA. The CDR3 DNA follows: TGTGCCAGCAGCTTAAGAGGACGGGTCAATAATTCACCCCTCCACTTT. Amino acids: CASSLRGRVNNSPLHF.

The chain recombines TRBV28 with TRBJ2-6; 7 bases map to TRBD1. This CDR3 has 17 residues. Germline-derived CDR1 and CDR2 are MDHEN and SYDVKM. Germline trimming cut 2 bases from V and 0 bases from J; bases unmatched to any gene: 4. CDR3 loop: CASSLEDRPSGANVLTF. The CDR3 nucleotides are TGTGCCAGCAGTTTAGAGGACAGGCCCTCTGGGGCCAACGTCCTGACTTTC.

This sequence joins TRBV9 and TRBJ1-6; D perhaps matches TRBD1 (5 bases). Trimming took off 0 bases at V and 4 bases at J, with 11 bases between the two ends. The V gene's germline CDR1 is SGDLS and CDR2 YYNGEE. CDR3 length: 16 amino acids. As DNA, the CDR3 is TGTGCCAGCAGCGTAGAGCGACAGATGTATAATTCACCCCTCCACTTT. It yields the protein CASSVERQMYNSPLHF.

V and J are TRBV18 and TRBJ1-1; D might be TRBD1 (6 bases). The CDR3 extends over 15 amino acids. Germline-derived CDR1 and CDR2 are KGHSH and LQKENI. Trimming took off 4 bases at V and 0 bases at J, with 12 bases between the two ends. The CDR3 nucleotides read TGTGCCAGCTCACACGCACAGGGCGTGAACACTGAAGCTTTCTTT. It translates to CASSHAQGVNTEAFF.

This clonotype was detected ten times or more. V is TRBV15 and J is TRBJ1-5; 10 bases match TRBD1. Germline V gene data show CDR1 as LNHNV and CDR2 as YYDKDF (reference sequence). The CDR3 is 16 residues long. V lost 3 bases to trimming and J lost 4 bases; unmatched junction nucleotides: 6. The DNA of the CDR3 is TGTGCCACCAGCAGGCGGGACAGGGGCCCTAATCAGCCCCAGCATTTT. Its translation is CATSRRDRGPNQPQHF.

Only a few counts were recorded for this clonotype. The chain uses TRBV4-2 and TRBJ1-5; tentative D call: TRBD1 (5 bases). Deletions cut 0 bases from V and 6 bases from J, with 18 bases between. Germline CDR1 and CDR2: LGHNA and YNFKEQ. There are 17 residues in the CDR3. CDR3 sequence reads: CASSQDAGGRPAQPQHF. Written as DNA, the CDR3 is TGTGCCAGCAGCCAAGATGCTGGGGGGAGGCCAGCTCAGCCCCAGCATTTT.

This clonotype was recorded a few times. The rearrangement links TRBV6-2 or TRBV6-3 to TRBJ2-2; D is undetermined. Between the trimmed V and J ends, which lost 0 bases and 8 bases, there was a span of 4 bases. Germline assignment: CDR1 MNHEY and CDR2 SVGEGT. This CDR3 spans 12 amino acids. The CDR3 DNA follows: TGTGCCAGCAGTTACTCTATGGGGGAGCTGTTTTTT. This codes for CASSYSMGELFF.

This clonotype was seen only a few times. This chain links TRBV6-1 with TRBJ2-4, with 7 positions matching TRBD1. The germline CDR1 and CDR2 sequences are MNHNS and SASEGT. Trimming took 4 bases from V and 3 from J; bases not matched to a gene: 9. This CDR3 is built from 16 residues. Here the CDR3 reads CASSGYRGRGKNIQYF. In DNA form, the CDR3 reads TGTGCCAGCAGTGGGTACAGGGGAAGGGGCAAAAACATTCAGTACTTC.